This TCR delta chain was captured in a study of γδ T cells in repeated Plasmodium falciparum infection. Study as a whole: Sampling occurred at baseline, pre-infection for selected infections, and 21 days post-infection. The study's findings and limits: Many TCRgamma sequences overlapped between individuals in stable Vgamma9/Vdelta2+ repertoires.

As to this clone: What it binds is not known. Given a far larger clone just one base away, this is likely a sequencing read error. The sample contains more than one DNA sequence encoding this CDR3.

Flow sorting of PBMC yielded separate Vgamma9/Vdelta2+ and Vdelta2-negative gammadelta T cell populations for bulk repertoire analysis. Both TRG and TRD chains were sequenced from each sorted sample. TCRdb redid clone calling on the multiplex PCR reads using CATT. The sample has 93,000 or so delta-chain clones, roughly 0.98% seen once. This CDR3 has 14 residues. Germline lookup yields CDR1 GEAIGNYY and CDR2 EKD. This clonotype was obtained from a pool of human donors (malaria-infected and uninfected, not separated). The rearrangement uses TRDV2 and TRDJ1; possibly TRDD3 for D (5 bases). Matching the DNA to germline supplied the J gene, which TCRdb does not give. The source material was gamma-delta T cells from blood. The CDR3 is CACDTLGYTDKLIF. The CDR3, as DNA: TGTGCCTGCGACACTTTGGGGTACACCGATAAACTCATCTTT.